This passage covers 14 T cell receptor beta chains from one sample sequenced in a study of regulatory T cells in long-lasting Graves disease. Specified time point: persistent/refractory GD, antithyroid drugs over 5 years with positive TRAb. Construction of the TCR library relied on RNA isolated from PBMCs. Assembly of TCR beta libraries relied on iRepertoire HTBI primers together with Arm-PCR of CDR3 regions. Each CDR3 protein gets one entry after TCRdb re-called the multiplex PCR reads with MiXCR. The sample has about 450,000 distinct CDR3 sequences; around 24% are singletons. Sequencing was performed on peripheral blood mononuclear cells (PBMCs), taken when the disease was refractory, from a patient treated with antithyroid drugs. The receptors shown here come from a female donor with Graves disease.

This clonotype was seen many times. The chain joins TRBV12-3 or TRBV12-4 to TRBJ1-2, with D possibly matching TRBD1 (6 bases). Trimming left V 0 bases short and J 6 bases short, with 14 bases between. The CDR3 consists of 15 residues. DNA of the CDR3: TGTGCCAGCAGTTTAGCGCGGGGGGCGCCGGATGGCTACACCTTC. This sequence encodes CASSLARGAPDGYTF.

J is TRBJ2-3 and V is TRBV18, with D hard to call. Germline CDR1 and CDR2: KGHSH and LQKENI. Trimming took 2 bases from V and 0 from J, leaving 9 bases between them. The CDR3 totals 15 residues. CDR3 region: CASSPGVLSTDTQYF. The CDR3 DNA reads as TGTGCCAGCTCACCAGGGGTTCTCAGCACAGATACGCAGTATTTT.

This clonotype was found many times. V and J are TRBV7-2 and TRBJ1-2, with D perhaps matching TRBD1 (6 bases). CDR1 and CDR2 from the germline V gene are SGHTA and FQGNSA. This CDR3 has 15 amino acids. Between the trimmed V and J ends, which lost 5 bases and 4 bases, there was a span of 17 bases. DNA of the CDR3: TGTGCCAGCAGCCAGACCAGGACAGCGCTCTATGGCTACACCTTC. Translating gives CASSQTRTALYGYTF.

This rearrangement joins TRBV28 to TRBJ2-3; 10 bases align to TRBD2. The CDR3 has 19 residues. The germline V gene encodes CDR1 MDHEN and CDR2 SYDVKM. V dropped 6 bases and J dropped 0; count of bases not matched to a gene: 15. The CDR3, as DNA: TGTGCCAGCAGCTCTCCAGGACTAGCGGAACAGACTAGCACAGATACGCAGTATTTT. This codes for CASSSPGLAEQTSTDTQYF.

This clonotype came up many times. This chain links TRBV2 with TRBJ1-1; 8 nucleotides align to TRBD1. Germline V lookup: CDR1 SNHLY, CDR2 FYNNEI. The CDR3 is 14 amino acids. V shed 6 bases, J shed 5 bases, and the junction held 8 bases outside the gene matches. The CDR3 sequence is CASSKDRVGTEAFF. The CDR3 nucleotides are TGTGCCAGCAGCAAGGACAGGGTTGGAACTGAAGCTTTCTTT.

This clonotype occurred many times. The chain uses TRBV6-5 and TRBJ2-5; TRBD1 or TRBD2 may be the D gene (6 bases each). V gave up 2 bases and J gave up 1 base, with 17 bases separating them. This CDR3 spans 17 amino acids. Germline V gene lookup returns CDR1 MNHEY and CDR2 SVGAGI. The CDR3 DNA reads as TGTGCCAGCAGTTACGGAGGGACAACCTTTCTCCAAGAGACCCAGTACTTC. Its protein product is CASSYGGTTFLQETQYF.

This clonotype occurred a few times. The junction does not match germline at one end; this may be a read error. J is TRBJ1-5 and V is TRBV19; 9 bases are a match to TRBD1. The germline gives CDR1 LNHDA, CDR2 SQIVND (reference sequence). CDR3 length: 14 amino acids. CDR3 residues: CACSIRDRDQPQHF. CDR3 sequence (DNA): TGTGCCTGTAGTATCCGGGACAGGGATCAGCCCCAGCATTTT.

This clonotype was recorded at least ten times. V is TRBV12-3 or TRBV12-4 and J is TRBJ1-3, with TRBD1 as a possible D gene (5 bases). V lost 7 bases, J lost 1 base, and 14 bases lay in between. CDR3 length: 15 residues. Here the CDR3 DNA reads TGTGCCAGCAAAGCGCTCCCAGGGTCTGGAAACACCATATATTTT. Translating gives CASKALPGSGNTIYF.

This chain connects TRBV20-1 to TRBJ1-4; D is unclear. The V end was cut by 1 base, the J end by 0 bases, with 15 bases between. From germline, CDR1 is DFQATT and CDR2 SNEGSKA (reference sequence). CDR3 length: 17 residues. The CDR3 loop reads CSARVPNTFATNEKLFF. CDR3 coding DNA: TGCAGTGCTAGAGTGCCCAATACATTTGCAACTAATGAAAAACTGTTTTTT.

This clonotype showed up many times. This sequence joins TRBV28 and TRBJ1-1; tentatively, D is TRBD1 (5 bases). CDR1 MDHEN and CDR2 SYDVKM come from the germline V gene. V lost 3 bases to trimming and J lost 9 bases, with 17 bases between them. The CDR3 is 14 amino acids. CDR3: CASSFPGTGGQAFF. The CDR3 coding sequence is TGTGCCAGCAGTTTTCCCGGGACGGGGGGACAAGCTTTCTTT.

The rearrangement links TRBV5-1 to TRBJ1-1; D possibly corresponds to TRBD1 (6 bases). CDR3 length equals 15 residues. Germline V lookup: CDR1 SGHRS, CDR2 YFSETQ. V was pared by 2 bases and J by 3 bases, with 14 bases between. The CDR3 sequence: CASSFFTGLDTEAFF. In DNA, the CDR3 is TGCGCCAGCAGCTTTTTCACAGGGTTGGACACTGAAGCTTTCTTT.

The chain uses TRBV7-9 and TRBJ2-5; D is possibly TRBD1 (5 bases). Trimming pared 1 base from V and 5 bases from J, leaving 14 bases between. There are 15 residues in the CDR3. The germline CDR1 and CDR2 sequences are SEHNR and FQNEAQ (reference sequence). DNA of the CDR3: TGTGCCAGCAGCTTAGGGACAAATACCGGGGAGACCCAGTACTTC. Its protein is CASSLGTNTGETQYF. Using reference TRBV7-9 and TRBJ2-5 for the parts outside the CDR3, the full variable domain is DTGVSQNPRHKITKRGQNVTFRCDPISEHNRLYWYRQTLGQGPEFLTYFQNEAQLEKSRLLSDRFSAERPKGSFSTLEIQRTEQGDSAMYLCASSLGTNTGETQYFGPGTRLLVL.

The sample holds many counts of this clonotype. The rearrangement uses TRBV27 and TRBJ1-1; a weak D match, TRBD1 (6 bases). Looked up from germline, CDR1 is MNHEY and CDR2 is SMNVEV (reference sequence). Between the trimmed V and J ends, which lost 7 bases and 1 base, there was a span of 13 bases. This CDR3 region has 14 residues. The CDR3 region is CASTKPGQNTEAFF. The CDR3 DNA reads TGTGCCAGCACCAAACCGGGACAGAACACTGAAGCTTTCTTT.

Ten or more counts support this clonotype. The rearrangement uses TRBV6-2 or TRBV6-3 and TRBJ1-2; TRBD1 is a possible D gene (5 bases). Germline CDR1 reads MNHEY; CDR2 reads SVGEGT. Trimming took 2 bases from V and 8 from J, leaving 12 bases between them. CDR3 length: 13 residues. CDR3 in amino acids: CASSYRTSGGYTF. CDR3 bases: TGTGCCAGCAGTTACCGGACATCTGGGGGCTACACCTTC.